A selection of T cell receptor beta chains follows, all from one sample in a study of T cell repertoires in cytomegalovirus infection. MiXCR was run by TCRdb on the reads, yielding one entry per CDR3 protein. The sample contains 150,000 to 180,000 distinct CDR3 sequences, 23% of which appear only once. Material for sequencing was PBMCs. These receptors came from a human donor in good health (CMV status not recorded). Some clones in this sample may be carry-over from other donors' samples. Each CDR3 is given with its conserved first and last residue. The D gene is left open where the match is weak. Clone sizes are given selectively: once, few, many, or a class where the clone is expanded.

NA	TRBV5-6	15	NA	TRBJ2-5	TGTGCCAGCAGCTTGGAACGTGGGCTCCAAGAGACCCAGTACTTC	CASSLERGLQETQYF
NA	TRBV5-1	15	NA	TRBJ2-1	TGCGCCAGCAGCTTGGCCGGGGGCCCGAACGGTGAGCAGTTCTTC	CASSLAGGPNGEQFF
NA	TRBV3-1	17	TRBD1	TRBJ2-1	TGTGCCAGCAGCCAAGATCGCCACGACAGGGCCTACAATGAGCAGTTCTTC	CASSQDRHDRAYNEQFF
NA	TRBV6-6	15	TRBD2	TRBJ2-7	TGTGCCAGCAGTTACTCTGGGACTAGGTTCTACGAGCAGTACTTC	CASSYSGTRFYEQYF
NA	TRBV5-5	15	NA	TRBJ1-2	TGTGCCAGCAGCTTGGGGCCCGGACAGAACTATGGCTACACCTTC	CASSLGPGQNYGYTF
few	TRBV27	14	NA	TRBJ2-3	TGTGCCAGCAGTTTGCACGCGAGCACAGATACGCAGTATTTT	CASSLHASTDTQYF
NA	TRBV29-1	16	NA	TRBJ2-3	TGCAGCGTTGAAGATGGACTGGATACTAGCACAGATACGCAGTATTTT	CSVEDGLDTSTDTQYF
NA	TRBV4-3	18	TRBD2	TRBJ2-1	TGCGCCAGCAGCCACGGGACTAGCGGGCCTTCCTCCTACAATGAGCAGTTCTTC	CASSHGTSGPSSYNEQFF
few	TRBV10-3	11	NA	TRBJ2-7	TGTGCCATCAGCAGTTCCTACGAGCAGTACTTC	CAISSSYEQYF
many	TRBV5-5	12	NA	TRBJ2-6	TGTGCCAGCAATCCTGGGGCCAACGTCCTGACTTTC	CASNPGANVLTF
few	TRBV5-1	18	TRBD1	TRBJ2-6	TGCGCCAGCAGCTTGGTCACAGGGGTAGGGACTGGGGCCAACGTCCTGACTTTC	CASSLVTGVGTGANVLTF
once	TRBV6-5	15	NA	TRBJ1-5	TGTGCCAGCAGTTACCAGGCAGGCCTAAATCAGCCCCAGCATTTT	CASSYQAGLNQPQHF
few	TRBV7-6	15	TRBD2	TRBJ2-7	TGTGCCAGCAGCCTCGGACTAGCGGGGGAATACGAGCAGTACTTC	CASSLGLAGEYEQYF
NA	TRBV29-1	13	NA	TRBJ1-5	TGCAGCGTTGAAGATGGGATCAATCAGCCCCAGCATTTT	CSVEDGINQPQHF
few	TRBV12-3/TRBV12-4	14	NA	TRBJ2-1	TGTGCCAGCACCGTCCGAGGCCGTACCAATGAGCAGTTCTTC	CASTVRGRTNEQFF
NA	TRBV28	14	NA	TRBJ1-1	TGTGCCAGCAGTTTAGTGGCTTCGAACACTGAAGCTTTCTTT	CASSLVASNTEAFF
NA	TRBV20-1	18	TRBD2	TRBJ2-1	TGCAGTGCTAGAGATCGAGCGAGGTCTAGCGGGGCATACAATGAGCAGTTCTTC	CSARDRARSSGAYNEQFF
NA	TRBV6-6	15	TRBD1	TRBJ1-1	TGTGCCAGCAGGGATGGGGTGACAGGGCGAACTGAAGCTTTCTTT	CASRDGVTGRTEAFF
NA	TRBV6-5	21	NA	TRBJ1-1	TGTGCCAGCAGAAACAGCCCCCAAGGTTACAACGGGAGACGGGAGAACACTGAAGCTTTCTTT	CASRNSPQGYNGRRENTEAFF
NA	TRBV28	15	NA	TRBJ1-4	TGTGCCAGCAGCCCCCCGGGATCTTCTAATGAAAAACTGTTTTTT	CASSPPGSSNEKLFF
few	TRBV29-1	16	NA	TRBJ2-6	TGCAGCGTTGTAGGGGGGAAAGACTCTGGGGCCAACGTCCTGACTTTC	CSVVGGKDSGANVLTF
many	TRBV7-2	13	TRBD1	TRBJ1-1	TGTGCCAGCAGACGGGACAGGGGCGCTGAAGCTTTCTTT	CASRRDRGAEAFF
few	TRBV7-8	14	NA	TRBJ2-7	TGTGCCAGCAGCCCCCGGGGGCGCTCCTACGAGCAGTACTTC	CASSPRGRSYEQYF
few	TRBV28	14	NA	TRBJ1-2	TGTGCCAGCAGTTTATTCCAGGGAGACTATGGCTACACCTTC	CASSLFQGDYGYTF
many	TRBV7-2	16	NA	TRBJ2-3	TGTGCCAGCAGCTTGGGCGGGACCGCCATCGCAGATACGCAGTATTTT	CASSLGGTAIADTQYF
NA	TRBV6-5	16	NA	TRBJ1-3	TGTGCCAGCAGTTACTCTGCAGGAGCCTCTGGAAACACCATATATTTT	CASSYSAGASGNTIYF
NA	TRBV4-2	13	NA	TRBJ2-2	TGTGCCAGCAGCCAGTCTCAGGCCGGGGAGCTGTTTTTT	CASSQSQAGELFF
NA	TRBV14	13	NA	TRBJ2-5	TGTGCCAGCAATCAGGGACACCAAGAGACCCAGTACTTC	CASNQGHQETQYF
few	TRBV28	11	NA	TRBJ1-5	TGTGCCAGCAGCCACAATCAGCCCCAGCATTTT	CASSHNQPQHF
few	TRBV10-3	11	NA	TRBJ2-7	TGTGCCACCGGACAGACCTACGAGCAGTACTTC	CATGQTYEQYF
many	TRBV7-9	16	TRBD1	TRBJ1-1	TGTGCCAGCAGCTTACGACAGGGGTGGGGCTCTATTGAAGCTTTCTTT	CASSLRQGWGSIEAFF
few	TRBV5-4	16	NA	TRBJ1-1	TGTGCCAGCAGCTTGGGTCACGGGGGGCAGGTCACTGAAGCTTTCTTT	CASSLGHGGQVTEAFF
few	TRBV11-2	13	NA	TRBJ2-1	TGTGCCAGCAGCTTAGAAATCAGGGGTGAGCAGTTCTTC	CASSLEIRGEQFF
NA	TRBV7-6	14	NA	TRBJ1-2	TGTGCCAGCAGCCCACCGGGTGGTAACTATGGCTACACCTTC	CASSPPGGNYGYTF
NA	TRBV20-1	13	NA	TRBJ1-1	TGCAGTGCTAGGGCCACAGGCACCACTGAAGCTTTCTTT	CSARATGTTEAFF